Listed below are T cell receptor beta chains from one sample, sequenced in a study of blood T cell repertoires in COVID-19. TCRdb's copy holds only in-frame clones and misses some; the assay was immunoSEQ multiplex PCR. This sample yields fewer than 50,000 clones, of which around 82% are seen a single time; over 30% belongs to the top ten. The sample comprised peripheral blood. All receptors come from a man aged 35-49 years with active or convalescent COVID-19. Each CDR3 is given with its conserved first and last residue. Fields, in order: V gene, clone size, J gene, D gene, CDR3 DNA, CDR3 protein. D genes are given only for firm matches. Part of the rows lack a size; the others show once, few, many or a class for expanded clones.

TRBV27,-,TRBJ2-3,TRBD1,TGTGCCAGCAGTATGTCAGGGGGCTCGGCAGATACGCAGTATTTT,CASSMSGGSADTQYF
TRBV6-2/TRBV6-3,once,TRBJ1-5,TRBD1,TGTGCCAGCAGTAGGGGACAGGGGGGGACTCAGCCCCAGCATTTT,CASSRGQGGTQPQHF
TRBV28,-,TRBJ1-1,-,TGTGCCAGCAGTTTGCCGGGGGGACCGAACACTGAAGCTTTCTTT,CASSLPGGPNTEAFF
TRBV6-1,-,TRBJ2-7,-,TGTGCCAGCAGTGAATACCAGGGGCTTTCGGAGCAGTACTTC,CASSEYQGLSEQYF
TRBV4-3,many,TRBJ2-7,-,TGCGCCAGCAGCCAAGACCCTGACAGTTCCTACGAGCAGTACTTC,CASSQDPDSSYEQYF
TRBV7-2,-,TRBJ2-1,-,TGTGCCAGCAGCTTAGGGGGGCGTCATGAGCAGTTCTTC,CASSLGGRHEQFF
TRBV28,-,TRBJ2-7,TRBD2,TGTGCCAGCAGTTTAGGGACTAGCGGGGGGTTTGCCTACGAGCAGTACTTC,CASSLGTSGGFAYEQYF
TRBV6-5,-,TRBJ2-7,-,TGTGCCAGCGGGTCCGTGGGGAGCTCCTACGAGCAGTACTTC,CASGSVGSSYEQYF
TRBV30,-,TRBJ2-1,-,TGTGCCTGGAGTGCTGTACGATTAGGGAGCTCCTACAATGAGCAGTTCTTC,CAWSAVRLGSSYNEQFF
TRBV5-6,-,TRBJ1-3,-,TGTGCCAGCAGCGAAACAGGGAGACGAAACACCATATATTTT,CASSETGRRNTIYF
TRBV24-1,-,TRBJ2-7,TRBD1,TGTGCCACCAGTGATTCGAAACAGGGGAACCTCTACGAGCAGTACTTC,CATSDSKQGNLYEQYF
TRBV6-6,-,TRBJ1-6,-,TGTGCCAGCAACGGACAAGGATTTAATTCACCCCTCCACTTT,CASNGQGFNSPLHF
TRBV6-1,once,TRBJ2-7,-,TGTGCCAGCAGTGAAGCGCGGGGAATAGGCTACGAGCAGTACTTC,CASSEARGIGYEQYF
TRBV3-1/TRBV3-2,few,TRBJ1-2,-,TGTGCCAGCAGCCACAGACTGTCCTATGGCTACACCTTC,CASSHRLSYGYTF
TRBV19,-,TRBJ1-1,-,TGTGCCAGTAGTGCCAACAGGGCGAACACTGAAGCTTTCTTT,CASSANRANTEAFF
TRBV25-1,-,TRBJ1-2,-,TGTGCCAGCAGTGAGCCGGCGGGGGCCAGGGGCTACACCTTC,CASSEPAGARGYTF
TRBV19,few,TRBJ1-1,-,TGTGCCAGTATAGTGGAGGGGCTCCCTGAAGCTTTCTTT,CASIVEGLPEAFF
TRBV30,-,TRBJ1-2,-,TGTGCCTGGAGTGCCAATACAGGGACCAATGGCTACACCTTC,CAWSANTGTNGYTF
TRBV12-5,-,TRBJ2-7,-,TGTGCTAGTGTCCAGGGATCCTACGAGCAGTACTTC,CASVQGSYEQYF
TRBV6-4,-,TRBJ1-1,TRBD1,TGTGCCAGCAGTGCAGGGGGCTCCACCAGCAACACTGAAGCTTTCTTT,CASSAGGSTSNTEAFF
TRBV2,-,TRBJ2-7,TRBD1,TGTGCCAGCAGACGGACAGGGGTAGACGAGCAGTACTTC,CASRRTGVDEQYF
TRBV7-2,-,TRBJ1-1,-,TGTGCCAGCAGCCCAGACGCCTTCAGGCACACTGAAGCTTTCTTT,CASSPDAFRHTEAFF
TRBV24-1,-,TRBJ1-2,TRBD1,TGTGCCACCAGTGAGGGACAGGGATATGGCTACACCTTC,CATSEGQGYGYTF
TRBV28,-,TRBJ1-2,-,TGTGCCAGCAGCCCTGGACTTGGCTACACCTTC,CASSPGLGYTF
TRBV7-6,few,TRBJ2-1,TRBD2,TGTGCCAGCAGCTTAAGCGGGAGGCCCTATTACAATGAGCAGTTCTTC,CASSLSGRPYYNEQFF
TRBV29-1,-,TRBJ1-4,-,TGCAGCGTTGAACCGGGACTGGGCGATGAAAAACTGTTTTTT,CSVEPGLGDEKLFF
TRBV28,-,TRBJ2-7,TRBD1,TGTGCCAGCAGTATCGCTGGGACAGGGAAATTCTACGAGCAGTACTTC,CASSIAGTGKFYEQYF
TRBV11-2,-,TRBJ1-6,TRBD1,TGTGCCAGCGGACAGGTGTATAATTCACCCCTCCACTTT,CASGQVYNSPLHF
TRBV6-2/TRBV6-3,-,TRBJ2-1,TRBD2,TGTGCCAGCAGTTACACGACCGCCTGGACTAGCGGGGGCAATGAGCAGTTCTTC,CASSYTTAWTSGGNEQFF
TRBV12-5,-,TRBJ2-7,-,TGTGCTAGTGGTCTGCAGGGGAACGAGCAGTACTTC,CASGLQGNEQYF
TRBV27,-,TRBJ2-5,-,TGTGCCAGCAGTTTATCTGGGGGGTGGCCCCAGTACTTC,CASSLSGGWPQYF
TRBV30,once,TRBJ1-1,-,TGTGCCTGGACTAGGCTGAACACTGAAGCTTTCTTT,CAWTRLNTEAFF
TRBV19,-,TRBJ1-4,-,TGTGCCAGTAGTATCGGCGACTATGAAAAACTGTTTTTT,CASSIGDYEKLFF
TRBV2,-,TRBJ1-5,-,TGTGCCAGCAGTCCGGACACCAGCAATCAGCCCCAGCATTTT,CASSPDTSNQPQHF
TRBV3-1/TRBV3-2,-,TRBJ1-4,TRBD1,TGTGCCAGCAGCCCCCAAACAGGGGGTTCAGGGGAAAAACTGTTTTTT,CASSPQTGGSGEKLFF
TRBV4-1,-,TRBJ2-1,-,TGCGCCAGCAGCCAAGAATATAAAGGGGCTCTTCCAGACAATGAGCAGTTCTTC,CASSQEYKGALPDNEQFF
TRBV7-3,-,TRBJ2-3,-,TGTGCCAGCAGCCCCTACTCTAGCACAGATACGCAGTATTTT,CASSPYSSTDTQYF
TRBV4-3,-,TRBJ2-1,-,TGCGCCAGCAGCCTCCGTTGGGAGGTCTCCTACAATGAGCAGTTCTTC,CASSLRWEVSYNEQFF
TRBV9,-,TRBJ2-7,-,TGTGCCAGCAGCCCCCAAGGTGTAGCCCCCAAGGAGCAGTACTTC,CASSPQGVAPKEQYF
TRBV6-5,-,TRBJ1-6,TRBD1,TGTGCCAGCAGTTACAGAGGACAGGGGTTTTCACCCCTCCACTTT,CASSYRGQGFSPLHF
TRBV19,-,TRBJ2-5,-,TGTGCCAGTAGTGGAGCCGGGTCTAGCGTATACCTAGAGACCCAGTACTTC,CASSGAGSSVYLETQYF
TRBV27,-,TRBJ2-7,-,TGTGCCAGCAGTTGGGGCGGACTAAGCGAGCAGTACTTC,CASSWGGLSEQYF
TRBV6-6,few,TRBJ1-2,-,TGTGCCAGCAGTGCGGCGGAATCTAACTATGGCTACACCTTC,CASSAAESNYGYTF
TRBV11-1,-,TRBJ1-2,TRBD1,TGTGCCAGCAGCCGAGGGACAGGAGGAGGGAGCTATGGCTACACCTTC,CASSRGTGGGSYGYTF
TRBV5-1,-,TRBJ2-7,-,TGCGCCAGCAGCTTGGATTCTGGGAGCTCCTACGAGCAGTACTTC,CASSLDSGSSYEQYF